This TCR beta chain emerged from a study of response to subunit inactivated influenza vaccine. TCRdb independently ran MiXCR on the RT-PCR reads; one entry per CDR3 protein. The table has around 710,000 distinct CDR3 sequences, approximately 15% seen once. The V gene lost 0 bases and the J gene lost 10 bases, with 12 bases spanning the gap. This CDR3 is 13 amino acids long. Looked up from germline, CDR1 is MNHEY and CDR2 is SVGEGT. Sequencing was performed on PBMCs from blood, taken about 14 days before vaccination. This receptor was taken from a man in his fifties who received an inactivated influenza vaccine. The rearrangement uses TRBV6-2 or TRBV6-3 and TRBJ1-1; the D is unclear. The DNA for the CDR3 is TGTGCCAGCAGTTACTCGGTACCCGGGAGAGCTTTCTTT. The encoded protein is CASSYSVPGRAFF.